The 11 T cell receptor beta chains below all came from one sample that was sequenced in a study of cytomegalovirus exposure and HLA in healthy donors. Sequencing was performed with immunoSEQ multiplex PCR; in TCRdb, only in-frame clones are kept and a portion is missing. The data contain roughly 350,000 clones, 86% of them singletons. Material: PBMCs. Receptor source: a woman between 18 and 29 years old in good health and CMV-seronegative.

J is TRBJ1-2 and V is TRBV6-6; D is uncertain. Trimming pared 0 bases from V and 7 bases from J, leaving 15 bases between. The length of the CDR3 is 15 residues. CDR1 and CDR2 from the germline V gene are MNHNY and SVGAGI (reference sequence). The chain's CDR3 is CASSYSAGILFGYTF. The CDR3 bases are TGTGCCAGCAGTTACTCCGCGGGGATCCTATTTGGCTACACCTTC.

The chain couples TRBV9 to TRBJ2-7; tentatively, D is TRBD2 (6 bases). Germline CDR1 is SGDLS and CDR2 is YYNGEE. The CDR3 extends over 16 amino acids. V shed 0 bases and J shed 5 bases, with 18 bases lying between them. The CDR3 nucleotides read TGTGCCAGCAGCGTAGTCGGCTCTAGCGACTATAACGAGCAGTACTTC. Amino acids: CASSVVGSSDYNEQYF.

This sequence joins TRBV9 and TRBJ2-6, with 7 positions matching TRBD2. V trimming: 0 bases; J trimming: 3 bases; junction bases outside the gene matches: 15. This CDR3 has 20 amino acids. CDR1 SGDLS and CDR2 YYNGEE come from the germline V gene. This chain's CDR3 is CASSVEPPAQRGFGANVLTF. CDR3 DNA sequence: TGTGCCAGCAGCGTAGAGCCCCCCGCCCAGCGGGGCTTTGGGGCCAACGTCCTGACTTTC. The whole variable domain, remainder taken from reference TRBV9 and TRBJ2-6, is DSGVTQTPKHLITATGQRVTLRCSPRSGDLSVYWYQQSLDQGLQFLIQYYNGEERAKGNILERFSAQQFPDLHSELNLSSLELGDSALYFCASSVEPPAQRGFGANVLTFGAGSRLTVL.

On this clone: The same CDR3 can be traced to other DNA sequences in this sample. The V and J genes are TRBV19 and TRBJ1-5; no firm D call. This CDR3 region has 15 residues. The V and J ends lost 3 bases and 2 bases respectively, with 11 bases between them. The germline CDR1 and CDR2 sequences are LNHDA and SQIVND (reference sequence). CDR3 sequence reads: CASSILGGGNQPQHF. The CDR3 DNA is TGTGCCAGTAGTATCCTAGGTGGAGGCAATCAGCCCCAGCATTTT.

About this clone: The same CDR3 also results from other DNA sequences found in this sample. The chain employs TRBV5-4 and TRBJ2-7; 7 bases fit TRBD2. V dropped 4 bases and J dropped 4; count of bases not matched to a gene: 5. Germline values: CDR1 SGHNT, CDR2 YYREEE (reference sequence). The CDR3 runs 13 residues. CDR3 DNA: TGTGCCAGCAGCCCTGGGACTAATTACGAGCAGTACTTC. Translation gives CASSPGTNYEQYF.

This clone was recorded a few times. The genes are TRBV5-1 and TRBJ2-5, with 7 bases lining up with TRBD1. The junction had 4 bases not matched to a gene; V was cut back by 6 bases and J by 5 bases. Germline lookup yields CDR1 SGHRS and CDR2 YFSETQ. The CDR3 consists of 12 residues. In DNA form, the CDR3 reads TGCGCCAGCACCCGACAGGGTGAGACCCAGTACTTC. Protein product: CASTRQGETQYF.

The rearrangement links TRBV5-1 to TRBJ2-1; TRBD2 matches 12 bases. The CDR3 length is 18 residues. Germline values: CDR1 SGHRS, CDR2 YFSETQ. With 3 bases clipped from V and 7 bases from J, the junction kept 14 bases outside the gene matches. The CDR3 DNA is TGCGCCAGCAGCTCAACCCACCTTGGGACTAGCGGGTGGAATGAGCAGTTCTTC. Residues: CASSSTHLGTSGWNEQFF.

The V and J genes are TRBV6-5 and TRBJ2-7, with 10 bases lining up with TRBD2. The V and J ends lost 5 bases and 1 base, in that order; junction bases with no gene match: 5. CDR3 length: 15 residues. Germline values: CDR1 MNHEY, CDR2 SVGAGI. CDR3 sequence: CASSKLAGSSYEQYF. CDR3 nucleotide sequence: TGTGCCAGCAGTAAACTAGCGGGGTCTTCCTACGAGCAGTACTTC.

The CDR3 loop is CAIKTTGENTEAFF. The CDR3 DNA sequence: TGTGCCATCAAAACGACAGGGGAGAACACTGAAGCTTTCTTT. The genes are TRBV10-3 and TRBJ1-1; 8 bases are shared with TRBD1. The CDR3 runs 14 residues. J lost 1 base, V lost 7 bases, and 5 bases had no gene match. From germline, CDR1 is ENHRY and CDR2 SYGVKD.

The J gene is TRBJ2-6, the V gene TRBV18, with D maybe TRBD1 (7 bases). This CDR3 contains 16 residues. Germline CDR1 and CDR2: KGHSH and LQKENI. The V end was cut by 3 bases, the J end by 2 bases, with 11 bases between. The CDR3, as DNA: TGTGCCAGCTCACCGACAGGGACTGCTGGGGCCAACGTCCTGACTTTC. Protein: CASSPTGTAGANVLTF.

V and J are TRBV9 and TRBJ2-5; D is possibly TRBD2 (6 bases). This CDR3 is 15 amino acids long. Per germline, CDR1 SGDLS and CDR2 YYNGEE. The V and J ends lost 4 bases and 4 bases respectively, with 17 bases between them. CDR3 residues: CASSRGPGVGETQYF. Written as DNA, the CDR3 is TGTGCCAGCAGCAGAGGCCCGGGAGTGGGAGAGACCCAGTACTTC.